These T cell receptor beta chains were read from a single sample in a study of human T cells and chemical hapten exposure. MiXCR, applied by TCRdb to the RACE reads, yields one record per CDR3 protein. The table lists roughly 100,000 distinct CDR3 sequences, 9.3% of them singletons, with 2% to 2.5% in the top ten. The sample here was whole blood, taken in connection with sensitization to the hapten diphenylcyclopropenone (DPC). All receptors come from a woman between 40 and 50 years old with alopecia areata. Some clones in this sample may be carry-over from other donors' samples. The CDR3 runs from the conserved cysteine through the conserved F or W. A D gene is named only where the DNA matches it firmly. Only part of the rows carry a size: once, few, many, or a class if the clone is expanded.

J: TRBJ2-3; size: -; V: TRBV12-3/TRBV12-4; D: -; DNA: TGTGCCAGCAGTTTAGGGGGTAACGCAGATACGCAGTATTTT; CDR3: CASSLGGNADTQYF
J: TRBJ2-7; size: few; V: TRBV27; D: TRBD2; DNA: TGTGCCAGCAGTCCACTATCGACTAGCGGGTACTACGAGCAGTACTTC; CDR3: CASSPLSTSGYYEQYF
J: TRBJ1-1; size: many; V: TRBV29-1; D: -; DNA: TGCAGCGTACACCATGGCAACACTGAAGCTTTCTTT; CDR3: CSVHHGNTEAFF
J: TRBJ2-1; size: few; V: TRBV5-1; D: -; DNA: TGCGCCAGCAGCTTGAGCGGTGTATCCTACAATGAGCAGTTCTTC; CDR3: CASSLSGVSYNEQFF
J: TRBJ2-1; size: many; V: TRBV12-3/TRBV12-4; D: -; DNA: TGTGCCAGCAGTTCGAATAGTGGCCCCTACAATGAGCAGTTCTTC; CDR3: CASSSNSGPYNEQFF
J: TRBJ2-2; size: medium-sized; V: TRBV25-1; D: TRBD2; DNA: TGTGCCAGCAGTTCCCCCAGCGGGAGCGCTGGGACCGGGGAGCTGTTTTTT; CDR3: CASSSPSGSAGTGELFF
J: TRBJ1-5; size: -; V: TRBV28; D: -; DNA: TGTGCGATACCGGGAGTCTCTAGCAATCAGCCCCAGCATTTT; CDR3: CAIPGVSSNQPQHF
J: TRBJ1-5; size: -; V: TRBV6-1; D: -; DNA: TGTGCCAGCAGTACCCGGGACAAGGTTTACTCGTTCGGCAATCAGCCCCAGCATTTT; CDR3: CASSTRDKVYSFGNQPQHF
J: TRBJ1-1; size: few; V: TRBV7-9; D: -; DNA: TGTGCCAGCAGCCGGGTGGACACTGAAGCTTTCTTT; CDR3: CASSRVDTEAFF
J: TRBJ2-3; size: -; V: TRBV9; D: TRBD2; DNA: TGTGCCAGCAGCGTAGGAAGCGGGACTAGCACAGATACGCAGTATTTT; CDR3: CASSVGSGTSTDTQYF
J: TRBJ1-1; size: many; V: TRBV18; D: -; DNA: TGTGCCAGCTCACCACCAGGCGGAATTAACACTGAAGCTTTCTTT; CDR3: CASSPPGGINTEAFF
J: TRBJ1-1; size: many; V: TRBV28; D: TRBD1; DNA: TGTGCCAGCAGCCTCTCCTCAGGGGGAAGGAACACTGAAGCTTTCTTT; CDR3: CASSLSSGGRNTEAFF
J: TRBJ2-2; size: -; V: TRBV12-3/TRBV12-4; D: TRBD2; DNA: TGTGCCAGCAGTCCGGGACTAGCGGGAGTTGGTGGGGAGCTGTTTTTT; CDR3: CASSPGLAGVGGELFF
J: TRBJ1-6; size: few; V: TRBV20-1; D: -; DNA: TGCAGTGCTCGCTCGGACAGTAATTCACCCCTCCACTTT; CDR3: CSARSDSNSPLHF
J: TRBJ2-2; size: many; V: TRBV7-2; D: TRBD2; DNA: TGTGCCAGCAGCTGGGGACTAGTTAGCGGGGAGCTGTTTTTT; CDR3: CASSWGLVSGELFF
J: TRBJ2-2; size: many; V: TRBV6-2/TRBV6-3; D: -; DNA: TGTGCCACCCACTTGTACGGGGAGCTGTTTTTT; CDR3: CATHLYGELFF
J: TRBJ2-1; size: -; V: TRBV6-1; D: TRBD1; DNA: TGTGCCAGCAGGAGGACAGGGGGTAATGAGCAGTTCTTC; CDR3: CASRRTGGNEQFF
J: TRBJ1-5; size: -; V: TRBV10-3; D: -; DNA: TGTGCCACCATGGTTGGGCCGGGGGGCCTCCAGCCCCAGCATTTT; CDR3: CATMVGPGGLQPQHF
J: TRBJ2-3; size: many; V: TRBV6-4; D: TRBD2; DNA: TGTGCCAGCAGTGACTCGAAAGGCGGGAGTACAGATACGCAGTATTTT; CDR3: CASSDSKGGSTDTQYF
J: TRBJ2-3; size: many; V: TRBV10-3; D: -; DNA: TGTGCCATCAGTGGAGGAGGGATAGATACGCAGTATTTT; CDR3: CAISGGGIDTQYF
J: TRBJ2-7; size: -; V: TRBV18; D: TRBD1; DNA: TGTGCCAGCTCACCACAAACAGGGGAAGAGCAGTACTTC; CDR3: CASSPQTGEEQYF
J: TRBJ2-7; size: many; V: TRBV6-5; D: -; DNA: TGTGCCAGCAGTTACTCGGCAGGGGCTAGATCCTACGAGCAGTACTTC; CDR3: CASSYSAGARSYEQYF
J: TRBJ2-1; size: few; V: TRBV18; D: -; DNA: TGTGCCAGCTCACCACCTGGAGGGAGAATCTCCTACAATGAGCAGTTCTTC; CDR3: CASSPPGGRISYNEQFF
J: TRBJ2-5; size: -; V: TRBV28; D: -; DNA: TGTGCCAGCAGTTCGGGGACGACCCAAGAGACCCAGTACTTC; CDR3: CASSSGTTQETQYF
J: TRBJ1-6; size: -; V: TRBV2; D: -; DNA: TGTGCCAGCACCCGACAGGAGCTTAATTCACCCCTCCACTTT; CDR3: CASTRQELNSPLHF
J: TRBJ1-4; size: -; V: TRBV30; D: -; DNA: TGTGCCTCTACGGACGTTGCAACTAATGAAAAACTGTTTTTT; CDR3: CASTDVATNEKLFF
J: TRBJ2-5; size: many; V: TRBV7-8; D: TRBD2; DNA: TGTGCCAGCAGCTCACTAGCGCCGCAAGAGACCCAGTACTTC; CDR3: CASSSLAPQETQYF
J: TRBJ1-2; size: many; V: TRBV5-1; D: -; DNA: TGCGCCAGCAGTCCCCTCGACGCAAACTATGGCTACACCTTC; CDR3: CASSPLDANYGYTF
J: TRBJ2-2; size: few; V: TRBV24-1; D: -; DNA: TGTGCCACCAGTGGATTAGGCCCAAGCCGGAACACCGGGGAGCTGTTTTTT; CDR3: CATSGLGPSRNTGELFF
J: TRBJ2-3; size: few; V: TRBV7-9; D: -; DNA: TGTGCCAGCAGCTTTGCCCAGGCAGATACGCAGTATTTT; CDR3: CASSFAQADTQYF
J: TRBJ2-5; size: many; V: TRBV7-6; D: -; DNA: TGTGCCAGCAGCTTATCTATTGTGTGGACGCCGGAGACCCAGTACTTC; CDR3: CASSLSIVWTPETQYF
J: TRBJ2-7; size: -; V: TRBV4-3; D: -; DNA: TGCGCCAGCAGCCAAGGTCCCTTCTACGAGCAGTACTTC; CDR3: CASSQGPFYEQYF
J: TRBJ2-6; size: many; V: TRBV7-6; D: TRBD1; DNA: TGTGCCAGCAGTTCTGATCGACAGGGCTCACCGTTGGCCAACGTCCTGACTTTC; CDR3: CASSSDRQGSPLANVLTF
J: TRBJ2-7; size: -; V: TRBV20-1; D: -; DNA: TGCAGTGCTAGAGCCGGGACGGGTCCCTACGAGCAGTACTTC; CDR3: CSARAGTGPYEQYF
J: TRBJ1-1; size: many; V: TRBV4-1; D: -; DNA: TGCGCCAGCAGCCAAGTATTATCGAGGGGGGCTGAAGCTTTCTTT; CDR3: CASSQVLSRGAEAFF
J: TRBJ1-4; size: many; V: TRBV4-3; D: -; DNA: TGCGCCAGCAGCCAATCAAGGAGCCCAACTAATGAAAAACTGTTTTTT; CDR3: CASSQSRSPTNEKLFF